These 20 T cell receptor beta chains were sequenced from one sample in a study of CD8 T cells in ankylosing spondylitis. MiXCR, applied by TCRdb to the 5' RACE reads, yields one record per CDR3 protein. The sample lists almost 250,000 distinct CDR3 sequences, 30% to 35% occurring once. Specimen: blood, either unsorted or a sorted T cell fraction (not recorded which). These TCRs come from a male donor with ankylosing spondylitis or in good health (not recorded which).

In DNA, the CDR3 is TGCAGTGCAGCAAACCCGATAGCGGGGTACACAGATACGCAGTATTTT. Amino acid sequence: CSAANPIAGYTDTQYF. This chain joins TRBV20-1 and TRBJ2-3; TRBD2 agrees at 8 bases. The CDR3 is 16 amino acids. The J segment lost 2 bases and the V segment lost 6 bases, leaving 13 bases of the junction unmatched. The germline V gene has CDR1 DFQATT and CDR2 SNEGSKA (reference sequence).

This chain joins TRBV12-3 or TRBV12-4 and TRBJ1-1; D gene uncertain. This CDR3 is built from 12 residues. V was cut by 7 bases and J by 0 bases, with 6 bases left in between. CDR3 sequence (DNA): TGTGCCAGCAAGTCCATGAACACTGAAGCTTTCTTT. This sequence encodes CASKSMNTEAFF.

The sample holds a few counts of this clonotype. The chain's CDR3 is CSVEDIDLTEGQYF. The CDR3 DNA follows: TGCAGCGTTGAAGATATAGACCTCACAGAGGGGCAGTATTTT. The genes are TRBV29-1 and TRBJ2-3; a weak D match, TRBD2 (5 bases). V was shortened by 0 bases and J by 11 bases, with 18 bases between the two germline ends. Germline lookup yields CDR1 SQVTM and CDR2 ANQGSEA. The CDR3 spans 14 residues.

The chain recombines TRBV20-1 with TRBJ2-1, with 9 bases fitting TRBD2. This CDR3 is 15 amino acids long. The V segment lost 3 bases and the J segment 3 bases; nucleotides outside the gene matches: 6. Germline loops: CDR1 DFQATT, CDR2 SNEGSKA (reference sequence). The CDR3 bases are TGCAGTGCTAGGGGGAGCGGGGGGATCTACAATGAGCAGTTCTTC. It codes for CSARGSGGIYNEQFF.

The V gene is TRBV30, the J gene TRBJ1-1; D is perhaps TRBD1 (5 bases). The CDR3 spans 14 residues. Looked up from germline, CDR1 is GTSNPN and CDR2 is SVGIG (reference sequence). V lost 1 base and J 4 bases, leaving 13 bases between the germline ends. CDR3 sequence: CAWSGVGGGTEAFF. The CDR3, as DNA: TGTGCCTGGAGTGGTGTGGGGGGGGGCACTGAAGCTTTCTTT.

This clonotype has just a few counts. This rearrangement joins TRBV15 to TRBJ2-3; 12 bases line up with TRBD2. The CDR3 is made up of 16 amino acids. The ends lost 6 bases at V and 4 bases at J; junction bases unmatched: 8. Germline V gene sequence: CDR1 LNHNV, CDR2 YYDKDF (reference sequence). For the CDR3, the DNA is TGTGCCACCAGGATCTCTAGCGGGGGGGCAGCAGATACGCAGTATTTT. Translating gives CATRISSGGAADTQYF.

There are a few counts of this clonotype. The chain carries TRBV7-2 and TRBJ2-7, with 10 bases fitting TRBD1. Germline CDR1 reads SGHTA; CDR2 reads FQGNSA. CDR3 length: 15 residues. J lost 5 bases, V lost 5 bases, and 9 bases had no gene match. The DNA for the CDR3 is TGTGCCAGCAGCACCCGGACAGGGGGATCGGACGAGCAGTACTTC. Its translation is CASSTRTGGSDEQYF.

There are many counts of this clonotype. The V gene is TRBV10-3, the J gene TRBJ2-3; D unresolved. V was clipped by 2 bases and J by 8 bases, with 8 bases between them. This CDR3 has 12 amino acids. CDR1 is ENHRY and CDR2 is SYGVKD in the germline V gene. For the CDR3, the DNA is TGTGCCATCAGTGAGCAGATCCGTACGCAGTATTTT. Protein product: CAISEQIRTQYF.

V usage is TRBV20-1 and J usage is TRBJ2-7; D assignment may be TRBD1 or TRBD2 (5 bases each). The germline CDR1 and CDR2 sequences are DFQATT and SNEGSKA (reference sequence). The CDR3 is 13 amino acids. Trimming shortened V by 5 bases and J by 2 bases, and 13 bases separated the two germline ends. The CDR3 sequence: CSALQDSPYEQYF. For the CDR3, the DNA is TGCAGTGCTCTACAGGACTCCCCCTACGAGCAGTACTTC.

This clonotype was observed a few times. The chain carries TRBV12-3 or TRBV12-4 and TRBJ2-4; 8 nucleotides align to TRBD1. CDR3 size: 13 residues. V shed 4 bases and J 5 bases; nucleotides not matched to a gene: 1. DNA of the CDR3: TGTGCCAGCAGTTCAGGGGGCCAAAACATTCAGTACTTC. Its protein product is CASSSGGQNIQYF.

The CDR3 DNA reads as TGTGCCAGCGGCACCATGGGCGGGGGACTCTCCTACGAGCAGTACTTC. Translation: CASGTMGGGLSYEQYF. This chain joins TRBV12-3 or TRBV12-4 and TRBJ2-7; the match to TRBD2 covers 7 bases. The V gene end was trimmed by 8 bases and the J gene end by 0 bases; junction bases not matched to a gene: 13. This CDR3 comprises 16 residues.

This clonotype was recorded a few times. As DNA, the CDR3 is TGTGCCAGCAGCTTGGTTCCGGAAAGCGAATACGAGCAGTACTTC. Encoded protein: CASSLVPESEYEQYF. This chain joins TRBV5-6 and TRBJ2-7; D ambiguous. Trimming took 0 bases from V and 4 from J, leaving 14 bases between them. The CDR3 is made up of 15 amino acids. The germline CDR1 and CDR2 sequences are SGHDT and YYEEEE.

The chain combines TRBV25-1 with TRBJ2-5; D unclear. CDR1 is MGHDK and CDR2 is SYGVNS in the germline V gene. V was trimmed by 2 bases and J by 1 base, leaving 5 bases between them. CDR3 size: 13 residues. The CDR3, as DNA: TGTGCCAGCAGTGAAACACGCCAAGAGACCCAGTACTTC. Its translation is CASSETRQETQYF.

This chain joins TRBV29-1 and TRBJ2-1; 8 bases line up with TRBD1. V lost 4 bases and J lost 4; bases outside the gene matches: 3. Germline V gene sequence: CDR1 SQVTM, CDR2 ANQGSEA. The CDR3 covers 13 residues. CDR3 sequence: CSVGGQGYNEQFF. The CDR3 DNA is TGCAGCGTTGGTGGACAGGGATACAATGAGCAGTTCTTC.

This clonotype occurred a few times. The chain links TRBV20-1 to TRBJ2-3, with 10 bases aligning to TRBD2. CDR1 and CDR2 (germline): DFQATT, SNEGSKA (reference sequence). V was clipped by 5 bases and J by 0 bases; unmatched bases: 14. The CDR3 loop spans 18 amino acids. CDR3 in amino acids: CSASWPSGGTASTDTQYF. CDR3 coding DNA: TGCAGTGCTTCTTGGCCTAGCGGGGGAACCGCTAGCACAGATACGCAGTATTTT.

The CDR3 sequence is CASSRGVFQDQYF. DNA of the CDR3: TGTGCCAGCAGCAGAGGAGTATTTCAGGACCAGTACTTC. V and J are TRBV5-5 and TRBJ2-5; D is undetermined. V lost 4 bases and J lost 10, with 17 bases in between. The CDR3 contains 13 residues. Germline values: CDR1 SGHKS, CDR2 YYEKEE (reference sequence).

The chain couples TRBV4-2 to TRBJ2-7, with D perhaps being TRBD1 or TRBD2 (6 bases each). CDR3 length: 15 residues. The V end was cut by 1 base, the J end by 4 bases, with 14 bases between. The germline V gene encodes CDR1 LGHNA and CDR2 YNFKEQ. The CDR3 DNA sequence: TGTGCCAGCAGCCAAGGGAAGGGGGGTATTTACGAGCAGTACTTC. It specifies CASSQGKGGIYEQYF.

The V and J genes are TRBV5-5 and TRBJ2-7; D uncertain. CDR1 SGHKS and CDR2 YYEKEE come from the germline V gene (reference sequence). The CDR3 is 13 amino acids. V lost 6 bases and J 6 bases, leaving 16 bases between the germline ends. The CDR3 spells CASTKTARGEQYF. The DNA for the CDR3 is TGTGCCAGCACCAAGACCGCTCGCGGCGAGCAGTACTTC.

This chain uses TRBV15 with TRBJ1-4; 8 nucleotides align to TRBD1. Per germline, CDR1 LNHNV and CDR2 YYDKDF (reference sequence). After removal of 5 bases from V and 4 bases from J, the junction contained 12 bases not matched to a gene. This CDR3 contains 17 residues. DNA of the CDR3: TGTGCCACCAGCGGTGGACAGGGTCTCTACCTTAATGAAAAACTGTTTTTT. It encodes CATSGGQGLYLNEKLFF.

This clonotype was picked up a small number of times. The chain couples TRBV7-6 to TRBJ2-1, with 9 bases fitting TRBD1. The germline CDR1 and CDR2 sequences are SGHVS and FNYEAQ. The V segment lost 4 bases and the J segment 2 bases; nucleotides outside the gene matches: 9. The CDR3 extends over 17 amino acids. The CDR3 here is CASSSHRGHYTYNEQFF. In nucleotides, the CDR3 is TGTGCCAGCAGCTCACACAGGGGGCATTACACCTACAATGAGCAGTTCTTC.